The next 2 T cell receptor beta chains were all read from a single sample in a study of T cell responses to AZD1222 COVID-19 vaccine. The method was immunoSEQ multiplex PCR; TCRdb's version includes in-frame clones alone and lacks a portion of them. The sample consists of 250,000 to 300,000 clones, almost 95% of them appearing once. The sequencing used peripheral blood, collected 28 days after the second AZD1222 dose. These receptors all stem from an adult who received the AZD1222 COVID-19 vaccine.

In DNA form, the CDR3 reads TGTGCCAGCAGCGCCCCTACCTATCGGGGTGGCTACACCTTC. Translating it yields CASSAPTYRGGYTF. The genes are TRBV28 and TRBJ1-2; no reliable D call. Germline assignment: CDR1 MDHEN and CDR2 SYDVKM. This CDR3 has 14 residues. V shed 6 bases and J shed 7 bases, with 18 bases lying between them.

The chain couples TRBV28 to TRBJ1-2; no clear D. The V gene's germline CDR1 is MDHEN and CDR2 SYDVKM. CDR3 length equals 13 residues. Trimming shortened V by 2 bases and J by 8 bases, and 12 bases separated the two germline ends. The CDR3 is CASSLSSEAGYTF. Here the CDR3 DNA reads TGTGCCAGCAGTTTAAGTTCCGAGGCAGGCTACACCTTC.